This paragraph covers one TCR beta chain sequence. The V gene's germline CDR1 is MNHNS and CDR2 SASEGT. The CDR3 runs to 17 residues. PCR primers comprised 60 Vbeta and 13 Jbeta primers. Libraries were prepared by immunoSEQ multiplex PCR; TCRdb keeps only in-frame clonotypes and omits some of them. The sample carries 95,000 to 110,000 clones, around 78% recorded once. The data stem from a study of cytomegalovirus exposure and HLA in healthy donors. This chain joins TRBV6-1 and TRBJ2-5, with D perhaps matching TRBD1 (6 bases). TRBJ2-7 explains the end of the DNA better; the J call may be wrong. The sequencing sample was made of PBMCs. The clonotype was recovered from a man in his thirties or forties in good health and CMV-seronegative. This CDR3 reads CASSEEGDKVWGHEQYF. In DNA form, the CDR3 reads TGTGCCAGCAGTGAAGAGGGCGATAAAGTTTGGGGGCACGAGCAGTACTTC.